This T cell receptor (beta chain) was recovered during a study of blood T cell repertoires in COVID-19. In the study overall: COVID-19 samples collected from the United States, Italy and Spain covered acute and convalescent phases. The analysed material was cDNA or gDNA that came from T cells, B-cell-depleted T cells, or PBMCs.

As originally analysed: How many nucleated cells were present was estimated from reference gene primer amplification. The data were produced by immunoSEQ multiplex PCR, yet TCRdb's version contains in-frame clones alone and is incomplete. V and J calls and clone size are those listed in that table; D and trimming were worked out from the DNA. The repertoire consists of a few hundred thousand clones, with approximately 88% occurring once and the leading ten covering approximately 3%. The Seattle patients, enrolled during active infection, were followed longitudinally. Germline V gene lookup returns CDR1 SGHVS and CDR2 FQNEAQ. The V gene lost 5 bases and the J gene lost 0 bases, with 25 bases spanning the gap. CDR3 length equals 19 residues.

The J gene is TRBJ1-2, the V gene TRBV7-8; D is unresolved. Sequences were obtained from peripheral blood. The receptor comes from a woman in her thirties with COVID-19, enrolled during active disease. CDR3 nucleotides: TGTGCCAGCAGCCTCCCCCTTGCGGGTCAGGATTCATCTAACTATGGCTACACCTTC. It yields the protein CASSLPLAGQDSSNYGYTF. Based on the CDR3 plus reference TRBV7-8 and TRBJ1-2, the full variable domain is GAGVSQSPRYKVAKRGQDVALRCDPISGHVSLFWYQQALGQGPEFLTYFQNEAQLDKSGLPSDRFFAERPEGSVSTLKIQRTQQEDSAVYLCASSLPLAGQDSSNYGYTFGSGTRLTVV.